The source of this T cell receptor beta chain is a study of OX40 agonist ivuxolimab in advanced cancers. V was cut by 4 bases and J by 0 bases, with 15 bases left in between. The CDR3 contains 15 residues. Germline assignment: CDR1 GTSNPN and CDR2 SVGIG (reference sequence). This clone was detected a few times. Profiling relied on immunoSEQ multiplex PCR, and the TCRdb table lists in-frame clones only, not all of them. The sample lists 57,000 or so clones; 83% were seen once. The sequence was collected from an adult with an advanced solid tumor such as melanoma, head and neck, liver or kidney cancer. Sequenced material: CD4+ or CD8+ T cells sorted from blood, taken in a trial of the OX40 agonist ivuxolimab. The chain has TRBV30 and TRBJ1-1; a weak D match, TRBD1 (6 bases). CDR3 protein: CAWKGGGILNTEAFF. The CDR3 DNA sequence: TGTGCCTGGAAAGGGGGGGGAATTTTGAACACTGAAGCTTTCTTT.